A single T cell receptor (beta chain) is shown here with its context. Germline V gives CDR1 MNHNS, CDR2 SASEGT. V was cut by 3 bases and J by 0 bases, with 15 bases left in between. CDR3 size: 17 residues. The source of the sample is a study of blood T cell repertoires in COVID-19. Assay used: immunoSEQ multiplex PCR; TCRdb lists only in-frame clones, some missing. This table holds 77,000 or so clones, around 72% found once. The specimen was peripheral blood. The V call is TRBV6-1, the J call TRBJ2-4, with D hard to call. This clonotype was obtained from a human donor with acute or convalescent COVID-19. The donor label of this sample is uncertain. CDR3 loop: CASSERILAAAKNIQYF. DNA of the CDR3: TGTGCCAGCAGTGAGCGGATATTGGCCGCAGCCAAAAACATTCAGTACTTC.